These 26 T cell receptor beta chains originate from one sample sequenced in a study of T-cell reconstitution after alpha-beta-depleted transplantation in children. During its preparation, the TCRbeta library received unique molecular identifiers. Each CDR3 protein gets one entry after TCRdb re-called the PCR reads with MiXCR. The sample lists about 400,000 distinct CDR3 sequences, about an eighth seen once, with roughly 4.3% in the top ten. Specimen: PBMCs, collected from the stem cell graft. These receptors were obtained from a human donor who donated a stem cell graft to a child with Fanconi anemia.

In nucleotides, the CDR3 is TGTGCCAGCAGCTCTAGGAATACGCAGTATTTT. As protein: CASSSRNTQYF. The chain has TRBV7-2 and TRBJ2-3; D is ambiguous. CDR1 SGHTA and CDR2 FQGNSA come from the germline V gene. The CDR3 contains 11 residues. V lost 4 bases to trimming and J lost 7 bases, with 6 bases between them.

CDR3 in amino acids: CSVLFQFSYEQYF. CDR3 coding DNA: TGCAGCGTTTTGTTCCAGTTTTCTTACGAGCAGTACTTC. The V gene is TRBV29-1, the J gene TRBJ2-7; D is unresolved. CDR1 is SQVTM, CDR2 ANQGSEA, per germline. This CDR3 spans 13 amino acids. Trimming pared 5 bases from V and 4 bases from J, leaving 15 bases between.

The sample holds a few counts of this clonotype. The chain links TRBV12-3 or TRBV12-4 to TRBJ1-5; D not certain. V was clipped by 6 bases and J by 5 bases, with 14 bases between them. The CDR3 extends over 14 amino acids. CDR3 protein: CASSKTSIDQPQHF. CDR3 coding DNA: TGTGCCAGCAGCAAGACGTCGATTGATCAGCCCCAGCATTTT.

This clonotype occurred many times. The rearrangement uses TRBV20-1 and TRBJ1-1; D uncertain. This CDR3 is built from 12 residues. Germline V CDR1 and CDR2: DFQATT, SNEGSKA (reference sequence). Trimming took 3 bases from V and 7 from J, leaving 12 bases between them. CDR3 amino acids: CSASSGLNEAFF. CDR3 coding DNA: TGCAGTGCTAGTTCCGGGCTGAATGAAGCTTTCTTT.

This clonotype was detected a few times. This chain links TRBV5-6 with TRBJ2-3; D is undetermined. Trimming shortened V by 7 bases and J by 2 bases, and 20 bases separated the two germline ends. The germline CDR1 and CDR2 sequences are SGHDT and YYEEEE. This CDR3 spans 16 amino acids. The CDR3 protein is CASFRSRSSVTDTQYF. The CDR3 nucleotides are TGTGCCAGCTTCCGCTCCAGGTCCTCAGTCACAGATACGCAGTATTTT. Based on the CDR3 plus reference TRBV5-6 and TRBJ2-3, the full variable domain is DAGVTQSPTHLIKTRGQQVTLRCSPKSGHDTVSWYQQALGQGPQFIFQYYEEEERQRGNFPDRFSGHQFPNYSSELNVNALLLGDSALYLCASFRSRSSVTDTQYFGPGTRLTVL.

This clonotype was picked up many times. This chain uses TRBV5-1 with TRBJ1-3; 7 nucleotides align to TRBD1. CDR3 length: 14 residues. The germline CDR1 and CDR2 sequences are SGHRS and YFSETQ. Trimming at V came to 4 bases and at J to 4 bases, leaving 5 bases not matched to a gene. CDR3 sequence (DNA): TGCGCCAGCAGCGCGGGACAGAGAGGAAACACCATATATTTT. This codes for CASSAGQRGNTIYF.

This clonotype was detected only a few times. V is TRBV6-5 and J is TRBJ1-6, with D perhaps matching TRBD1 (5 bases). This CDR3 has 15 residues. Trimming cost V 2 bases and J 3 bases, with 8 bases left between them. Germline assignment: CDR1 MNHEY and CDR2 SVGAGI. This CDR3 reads CASSYIQDYNSPLHF. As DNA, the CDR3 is TGTGCCAGCAGTTACATACAGGACTATAATTCACCCCTCCACTTT.

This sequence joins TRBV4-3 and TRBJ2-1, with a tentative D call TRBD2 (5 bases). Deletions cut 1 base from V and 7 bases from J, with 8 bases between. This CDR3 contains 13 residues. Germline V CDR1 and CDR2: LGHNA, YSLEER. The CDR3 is CASSQAPGNEQFF. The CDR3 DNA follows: TGCGCCAGCAGCCAAGCGCCGGGGAATGAGCAGTTCTTC.

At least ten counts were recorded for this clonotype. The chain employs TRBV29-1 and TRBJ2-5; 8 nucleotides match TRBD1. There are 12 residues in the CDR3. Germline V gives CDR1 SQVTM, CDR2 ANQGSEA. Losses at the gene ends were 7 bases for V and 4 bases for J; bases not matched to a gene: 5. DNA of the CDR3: TGCAGCGCCAGGACAGGGAGAGAGACCCAGTACTTC. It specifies CSARTGRETQYF.

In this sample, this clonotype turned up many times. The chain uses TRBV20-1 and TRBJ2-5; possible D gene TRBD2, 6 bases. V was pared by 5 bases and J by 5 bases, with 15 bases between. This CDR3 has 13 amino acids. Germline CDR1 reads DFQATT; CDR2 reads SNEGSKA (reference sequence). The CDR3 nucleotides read TGCAGTGCTGGACTAAGGGCAGCGGAGACCCAGTACTTC. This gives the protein CSAGLRAAETQYF.

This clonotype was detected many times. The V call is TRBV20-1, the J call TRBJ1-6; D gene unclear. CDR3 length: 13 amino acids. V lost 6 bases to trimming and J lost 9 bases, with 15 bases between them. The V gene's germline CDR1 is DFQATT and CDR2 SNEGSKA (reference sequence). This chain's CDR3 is CSARTLGSSPLHF. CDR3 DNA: TGCAGTGCCCGAACGCTCGGGAGTTCACCCCTCCACTTT.

CDR3 in DNA: TGTGCCAGCAGGAAGGACAGTACTTATGGCTACACCTTC. Translation gives CASRKDSTYGYTF. This chain connects TRBV12-3 or TRBV12-4 to TRBJ1-2; tentative D call: TRBD1 (6 bases). V shed 6 bases and J shed 5 bases, with 13 bases lying between them. The CDR3 has 13 amino acids.

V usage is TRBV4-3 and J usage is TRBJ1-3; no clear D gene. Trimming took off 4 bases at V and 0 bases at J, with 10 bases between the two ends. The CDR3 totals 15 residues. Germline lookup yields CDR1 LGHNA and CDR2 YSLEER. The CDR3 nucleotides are TGCGCCAGCAGCCTCTCCACCAGCTCTGGAAACACCATATATTTT. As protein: CASSLSTSSGNTIYF.

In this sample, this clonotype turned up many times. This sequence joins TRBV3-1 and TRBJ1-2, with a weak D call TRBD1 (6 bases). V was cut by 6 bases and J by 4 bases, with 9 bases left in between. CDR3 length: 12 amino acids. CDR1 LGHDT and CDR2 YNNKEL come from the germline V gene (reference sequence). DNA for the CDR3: TGTGCCAGCAGTGACAGGAGCTATGGCTACACCTTC. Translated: CASSDRSYGYTF.

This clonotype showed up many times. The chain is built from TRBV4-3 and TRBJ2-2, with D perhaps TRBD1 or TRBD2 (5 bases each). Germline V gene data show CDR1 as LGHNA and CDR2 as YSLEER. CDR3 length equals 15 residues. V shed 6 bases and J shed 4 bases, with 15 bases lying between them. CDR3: CASSIWDRGTGELFF. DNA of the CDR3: TGCGCCAGCAGTATCTGGGACCGGGGCACCGGGGAGCTGTTTTTT.

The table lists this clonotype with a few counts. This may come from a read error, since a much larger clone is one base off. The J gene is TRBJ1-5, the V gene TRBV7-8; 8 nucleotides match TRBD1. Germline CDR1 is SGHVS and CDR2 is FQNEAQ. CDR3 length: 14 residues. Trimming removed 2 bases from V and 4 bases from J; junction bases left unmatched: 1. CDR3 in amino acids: CASSLRTGNQPQHF. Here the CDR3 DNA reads TGTGCCAGCAGCTTAAGGACAGGGAATCAGCCCCAGCATTTT.

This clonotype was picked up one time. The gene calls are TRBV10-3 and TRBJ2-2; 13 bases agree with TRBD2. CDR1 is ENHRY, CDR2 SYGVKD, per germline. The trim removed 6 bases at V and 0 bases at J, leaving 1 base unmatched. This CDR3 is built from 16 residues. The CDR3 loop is CAIRGLAGSNTGELFF. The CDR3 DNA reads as TGTGCCATCAGGGGACTAGCGGGGTCGAACACCGGGGAGCTGTTTTTT.

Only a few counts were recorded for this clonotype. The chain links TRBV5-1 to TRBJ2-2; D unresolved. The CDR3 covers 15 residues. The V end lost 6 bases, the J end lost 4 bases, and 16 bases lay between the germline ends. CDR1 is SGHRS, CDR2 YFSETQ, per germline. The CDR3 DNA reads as TGCGCCAGCAATGGTAACGCGGCCAGCACCGGGGAGCTGTTTTTT. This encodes CASNGNAASTGELFF.

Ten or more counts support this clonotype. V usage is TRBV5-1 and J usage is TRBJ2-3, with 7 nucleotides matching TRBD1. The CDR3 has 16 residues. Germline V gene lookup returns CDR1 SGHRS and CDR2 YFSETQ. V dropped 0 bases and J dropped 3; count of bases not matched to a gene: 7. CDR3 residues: CASSLEGRGSTDTQYF. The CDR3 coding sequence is TGCGCCAGCAGCTTGGAGGGCAGGGGGTCTACAGATACGCAGTATTTT.

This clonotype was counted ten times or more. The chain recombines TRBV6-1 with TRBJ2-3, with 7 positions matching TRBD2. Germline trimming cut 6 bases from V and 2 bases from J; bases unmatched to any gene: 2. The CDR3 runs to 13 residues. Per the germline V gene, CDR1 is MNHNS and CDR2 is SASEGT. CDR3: CASSAGDTDTQYF. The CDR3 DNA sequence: TGTGCCAGCAGCGCGGGGGACACAGATACGCAGTATTTT.

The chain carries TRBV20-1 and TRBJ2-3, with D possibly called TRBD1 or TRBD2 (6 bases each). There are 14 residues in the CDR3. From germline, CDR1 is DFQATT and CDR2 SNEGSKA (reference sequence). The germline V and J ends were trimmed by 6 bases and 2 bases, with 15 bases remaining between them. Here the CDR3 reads CSALTGASTDTQYF. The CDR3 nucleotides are TGCAGTGCCCTCACGGGGGCTTCCACAGATACGCAGTATTTT.

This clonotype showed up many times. CDR3 DNA: TGTGCCAGCAGTTTAAGTCCGACAGATAGCAATCAGCCCCAGCATTTT. It is translated as CASSLSPTDSNQPQHF. The chain uses TRBV27 and TRBJ1-5, with TRBD1 as a possible D gene (5 bases). The CDR3 totals 16 residues. CDR1 is MNHEY and CDR2 is SMNVEV in the germline V gene (reference sequence). Trimming shortened V by 2 bases and J by 0 bases, and 11 bases separated the two germline ends.

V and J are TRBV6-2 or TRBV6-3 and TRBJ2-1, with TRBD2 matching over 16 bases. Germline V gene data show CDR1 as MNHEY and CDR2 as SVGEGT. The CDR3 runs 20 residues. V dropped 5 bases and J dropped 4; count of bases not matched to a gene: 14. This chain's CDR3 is CASSPYSGTSGGARYNEQFF. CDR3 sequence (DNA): TGTGCCAGCAGTCCGTACTCCGGGACTAGCGGGGGGGCTCGTTACAATGAGCAGTTCTTC.

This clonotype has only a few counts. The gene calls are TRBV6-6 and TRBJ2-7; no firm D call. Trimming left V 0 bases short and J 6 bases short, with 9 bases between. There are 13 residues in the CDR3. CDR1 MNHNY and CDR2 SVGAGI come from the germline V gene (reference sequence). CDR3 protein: CASSYSASIEQYV. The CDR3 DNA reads TGTGCCAGCAGTTACTCTGCGTCGATCGAGCAGTACGTC.

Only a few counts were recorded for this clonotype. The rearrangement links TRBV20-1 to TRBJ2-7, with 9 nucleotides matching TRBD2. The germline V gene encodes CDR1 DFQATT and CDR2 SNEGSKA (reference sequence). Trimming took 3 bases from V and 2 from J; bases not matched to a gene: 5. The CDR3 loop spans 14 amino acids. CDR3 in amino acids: CSASGRGGAYEQYV. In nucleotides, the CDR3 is TGCAGTGCTAGTGGCCGCGGGGGGGCCTACGAGCAGTACGTC.

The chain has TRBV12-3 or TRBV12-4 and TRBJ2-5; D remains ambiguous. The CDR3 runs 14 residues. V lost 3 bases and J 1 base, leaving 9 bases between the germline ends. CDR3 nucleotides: TGTGCCAGCAGTTTTAGTCAACGCCAAGAGACCCAGTACTTC. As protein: CASSFSQRQETQYF.